This passage covers 9 T cell receptor beta chains from one sample sequenced in a study of brain T cells in children with intractable seizures. Measured with immunoSEQ multiplex PCR; TCRdb has only the in-frame clones, and not every one. This sample yields around 340,000 clones, of which about 94% are seen a single time; 4.5% to 7% belongs to the top ten. Time point here: blood from clinic visit 5 months post-surgery; TSC patient then seizure free. Sequences were derived from peripheral blood, sampled 5 to 6 months after surgery. These TCRs come from a boy in the first two years of life with tuberous sclerosis and intractable seizures.

V and J are TRBV7-6 and TRBJ2-1; possible D gene TRBD2, 5 bases. CDR1 and CDR2 from the germline V gene are SGHVS and FNYEAQ. The CDR3 spans 13 residues. Trimming took off 1 base at V and 7 bases at J, with 8 bases between the two ends. The CDR3 reads CASSLERGNEQFF. In DNA form, the CDR3 reads TGTGCCAGCAGCTTAGAGAGAGGGAATGAGCAGTTCTTC.

Concerning this clone: The junction differs from germline at one of its ends, possibly a read error. This sequence joins TRBV29-1 and TRBJ2-2; the D is unclear. This CDR3 comprises 13 residues. Germline CDR1 is SQVTM and CDR2 is ANQGSEA. The DNA for the CDR3 is TGCAGCGGTGAAAGACTGGCTACCGGGGAGCTGTTTTTT. Encoded protein: CSGERLATGELFF.

CDR3 DNA sequence: TGTGCCAGCAGCTTAACGGCCACCCACACTGAAGCTTTCTTT. Translating it yields CASSLTATHTEAFF. The V gene is TRBV7-3, the J gene TRBJ1-1, with D uncertain. The CDR3 has 14 residues. Germline V gives CDR1 SGHTA, CDR2 FQGTGA. Trimming took off 0 bases at V and 3 bases at J, with 8 bases between the two ends. Supplemented by reference TRBV7-3 and TRBJ1-1, the full variable domain reads GAGVSQTPSNKVTEKGKYVELRCDPISGHTALYWYRQSLGQGPEFLIYFQGTGAADDSGLPNDRFFAVRPEGSVSTLKIQRTERGDSAVYLCASSLTATHTEAFFGQGTRLTVV.

This rearrangement joins TRBV19 to TRBJ1-6; possible D gene TRBD1, 6 bases. The germline gives CDR1 LNHDA, CDR2 SQIVND (reference sequence). Trimming took off 7 bases at V and 12 bases at J, with 16 bases between the two ends. The CDR3 length is 13 residues. The CDR3 coding sequence is TGTGCCAGTACCGCCTCAGGGGTGGAACCCCTCCACTTT. Encoded protein: CASTASGVEPLHF.

The chain couples TRBV7-8 to TRBJ2-1; 10 nucleotides agree with TRBD1. V was pared by 5 bases and J by 4 bases, with 5 bases of the junction left unmatched. Germline CDR1 reads SGHVS; CDR2 reads FQNEAQ. This CDR3 region has 15 residues. CDR3 bases: TGTGCCAGCAGCGCGACAGGGGGCGCTTACAATGAGCAGTTCTTC. It translates to CASSATGGAYNEQFF.

The genes are TRBV11-2 and TRBJ1-1; no clear D gene. The CDR3 sequence is 13 residues long. V was cut by 1 base and J by 5 bases, with 8 bases left in between. In germline, CDR1 is SGHAT, CDR2 FQNNGV. The CDR3 region has the DNA TGTGCCAGCAGCTTAGCAGGAGGGACTGAAGCTTTCTTT. It encodes CASSLAGGTEAFF.

The rearrangement joins TRBV6-5 to TRBJ2-2, with no clear D. CDR1 and CDR2 (germline): MNHEY, SVGAGI. Trimming removed 11 bases at V and 7 bases at J, with 17 bases between. This CDR3 contains 13 residues. The CDR3 loop reads CALSGLVIGELFF. CDR3 DNA: TGTGCCTTATCCGGGCTAGTAATCGGGGAGCTGTTTTTT.

V and J are TRBV6-5 and TRBJ2-2; TRBD2 agrees at 8 bases. Unmatched junction bases numbered 6, after V lost 2 bases and J lost 4 bases. The CDR3 length is 16 residues. The germline CDR1 and CDR2 sequences are MNHEY and SVGAGI. The CDR3: CASSYDGGAGTGELFF. The CDR3 coding sequence is TGTGCCAGCAGTTACGACGGGGGGGCCGGCACCGGGGAGCTGTTTTTT.

The genes are TRBV7-9 and TRBJ1-3; the D gene is possibly TRBD1 (5 bases). The V gene lost 5 bases and the J gene lost 0 bases, with 14 bases spanning the gap. There are 16 residues in the CDR3. The germline V gene encodes CDR1 SEHNR and CDR2 FQNEAQ (reference sequence). CDR3 bases: TGTGCCAGCAGCGTTGGGACTTCCAGCTCTGGAAACACCATATATTTT. This sequence encodes CASSVGTSSSGNTIYF.